The 12 T cell receptor beta chains presented below share a single source sample, sequenced in a study of OX40 agonist ivuxolimab in advanced cancers. Libraries came from the immunoSEQ multiplex PCR assay. Held by TCRdb, this immuneACCESS table contains in-frame sequences only and omits some clones. Under half of the omission traces to an unresolved V gene where checked; the cause of the rest is unknown. The sample yields more than 80,000 clones; roughly nine tenths were counted once. The ten most abundant clones make up 1.5% to 2% of the sample. Specimen: CD4+ or CD8+ T cells sorted from blood, collected in a trial of the OX40 agonist ivuxolimab. Every receptor here comes from an adult with an advanced solid tumor such as melanoma, head and neck, liver or kidney cancer.

V gene TRBV19 combines with J gene TRBJ1-5, with TRBD1 matching over 10 bases. The CDR3 length is 13 residues. Germline V gene sequence: CDR1 LNHDA, CDR2 SQIVND (reference sequence). J was trimmed by 4 bases and V by 8 bases; bases with no gene match: 2. The CDR3 nucleotides are TGTGCCAGTGCGGGACAGGGGAATCAGCCCCAGCATTTT. This encodes CASAGQGNQPQHF.

The rearrangement joins TRBV7-2 to TRBJ1-5, with 7 bases identical to TRBD1. This CDR3 has 15 residues. Germline lookup yields CDR1 SGHTA and CDR2 FQGNSA. Trimming removed 5 bases from V and 4 bases from J; junction bases left unmatched: 8. The CDR3 nucleotides read TGTGCCAGCAGCCGCGGGGGGACAGCAAATCAGCCCCAGCATTTT. Its translation is CASSRGGTANQPQHF.

The genes are TRBV10-3 and TRBJ2-4; D may be TRBD1 (6 bases). Trimming shortened V by 3 bases and J by 3 bases, and 15 bases separated the two germline ends. From germline, CDR1 is ENHRY and CDR2 SYGVKD. CDR3 length: 16 residues. The CDR3 nucleotides are TGTGCCATCAGTGACGGCAGGGGAATAGGCAAAAACATTCAGTACTTC. Translating it yields CAISDGRGIGKNIQYF.

A single count supports this clone. The gene calls are TRBV7-8 and TRBJ2-3, with 10 nucleotides matching TRBD2. The CDR3 covers 17 residues. V lost 3 bases, J lost 3 bases, and 9 bases stayed unmatched. Germline V gene lookup returns CDR1 SGHVS and CDR2 FQNEAQ. CDR3 coding DNA: TGTGCCAGCAGCTTGACAGTGGCTAGCGGGAGTACAGATACGCAGTATTTT. Residues: CASSLTVASGSTDTQYF. The full variable domain, in which reference TRBV7-8 and TRBJ2-3 provide the parts outside the CDR3, is GAGVSQSPRYKVAKRGQDVALRCDPISGHVSLFWYQQALGQGPEFLTYFQNEAQLDKSGLPSDRFFAERPEGSVSTLKIQRTQQEDSAVYLCASSLTVASGSTDTQYFGPGTRLTVL.

CDR3 DNA sequence: TGTGCCAGCAGGCCCGGGACAGGGGTTTTTGGGGGCACCGGGGAGCTGTTTTTT. Translated, it gives CASRPGTGVFGGTGELFF. J is TRBJ2-2 and V is TRBV28; 10 nucleotides line up with TRBD1. J gave up 4 bases and V 6 bases, and 14 bases lay outside the gene matches. This CDR3 spans 18 amino acids. Per germline, CDR1 MDHEN and CDR2 SYDVKM.

The chain recombines TRBV5-1 with TRBJ2-2, with D possibly matching TRBD2 (6 bases). Germline values: CDR1 SGHRS, CDR2 YFSETQ. This CDR3 has 15 residues. V shed 0 bases and J shed 5 bases, with 11 bases lying between them. CDR3 protein: CASSLDGRGTGELFF. The CDR3 nucleotides read TGCGCCAGCAGCTTGGACGGGAGAGGGACCGGGGAGCTGTTTTTT.

The chain couples TRBV11-3 to TRBJ2-7; possible D gene TRBD1, 6 bases. The CDR3 totals 13 residues. Trimming removed 6 bases from V and 6 bases from J, with 15 bases in between. Per germline, CDR1 SGHNT and CDR2 YENEEA. The CDR3 sequence: CASSMDSMGEQYF. The CDR3, as DNA: TGTGCCAGCAGTATGGACAGCATGGGCGAGCAGTACTTC.

This chain uses TRBV7-3 with TRBJ2-2; 10 bases fit TRBD2. Trimming at V came to 6 bases and at J to 3 bases, leaving 7 bases not matched to a gene. Germline assignment: CDR1 SGHTA and CDR2 FQGTGA. The length of the CDR3 is 16 residues. CDR3 protein: CASRPTGTSDTGELFF. The CDR3 coding sequence is TGTGCCAGCAGACCCACCGGGACTAGCGACACCGGGGAGCTGTTTTTT.

The chain employs TRBV28 and TRBJ2-5; 7 bases align to TRBD1. Germline values: CDR1 MDHEN, CDR2 SYDVKM. V dropped 3 bases and J dropped 4; count of bases not matched to a gene: 5. The CDR3 consists of 14 residues. The CDR3 nucleotides read TGTGCCAGCAGTTTTTTAGGGGGCTTAGAGACCCAGTACTTC. It specifies CASSFLGGLETQYF. Complete variable domain (other parts from reference TRBV28 and TRBJ2-5): DVKVTQSSRYLVKRTGEKVFLECVQDMDHENMFWYRQDPGLGLRLIYFSYDVKMKEKGDIPEGYSVSREKKERFSLILESASTNQTSMYLCASSFLGGLETQYFGPGTRLLVL.

Concerning this clone: Different DNA sequences within this sample yield the same CDR3. This chain uses TRBV7-2 with TRBJ2-6, with D hard to call. V was shortened by 0 bases and J by 4 bases, with 7 bases between the two germline ends. In germline, CDR1 is SGHTA, CDR2 FQGNSA. This CDR3 is built from 15 residues. CDR3 sequence: CASSLAGSGANVLTF. The DNA of the CDR3 is TGTGCCAGCAGCTTAGCTGGGTCCGGGGCCAACGTCCTGACTTTC.

The chain has TRBV30 and TRBJ2-7, with D perhaps matching TRBD2 (6 bases). V was shortened by 0 bases and J by 0 bases, with 12 bases between the two germline ends. Germline CDR1 reads GTSNPN; CDR2 reads SVGIG (reference sequence). The CDR3 is 15 amino acids. CDR3 DNA: TGTGCCTGGAGTGTACCGGGGGAACCCTCCTACGAGCAGTACTTC. Its translation is CAWSVPGEPSYEQYF.

V and J are TRBV28 and TRBJ1-1; D is uncertain. Per germline, CDR1 MDHEN and CDR2 SYDVKM. This CDR3 is built from 13 residues. V lost 3 bases to trimming and J lost 3 bases, with 8 bases between them. The DNA of the CDR3 is TGTGCCAGCAGTTTGCCCATAGACACTGAAGCTTTCTTT. Amino acids: CASSLPIDTEAFF.